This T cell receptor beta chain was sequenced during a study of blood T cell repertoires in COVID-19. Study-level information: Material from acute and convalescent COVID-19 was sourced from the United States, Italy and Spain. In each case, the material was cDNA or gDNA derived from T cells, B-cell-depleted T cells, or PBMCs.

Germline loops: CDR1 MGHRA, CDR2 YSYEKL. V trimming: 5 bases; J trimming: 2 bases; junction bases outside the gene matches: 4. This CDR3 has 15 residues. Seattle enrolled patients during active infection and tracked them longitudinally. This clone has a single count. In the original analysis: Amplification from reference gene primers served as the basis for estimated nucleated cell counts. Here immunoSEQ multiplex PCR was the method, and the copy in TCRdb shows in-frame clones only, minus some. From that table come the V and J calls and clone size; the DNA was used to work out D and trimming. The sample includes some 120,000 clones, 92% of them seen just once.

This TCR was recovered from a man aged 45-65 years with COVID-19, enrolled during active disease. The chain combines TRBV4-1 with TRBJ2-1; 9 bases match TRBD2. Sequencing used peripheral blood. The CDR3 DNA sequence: TGCGCCAGCAGCGACGCGGGGGGGGCCTACAATGAGCAGTTCTTC. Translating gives CASSDAGGAYNEQFF.